Below are 2 T cell receptor beta chains sequenced from a single sample in a study of T cell changes during pregnancy in multiple sclerosis. Repertoires were generated with immunoSEQ multiplex PCR, while TCRdb's copy carries only in-frame clones and drops some. The sample contains some 64,000 clones, 92% of which appear only once. Sequenced here: peripheral blood, sampled in the first trimester of pregnancy. These receptors all stem from a female donor with multiple sclerosis, enrolled in a pregnancy study.

CDR3 in DNA: TGCAGCGTTGACGAATTCGGGGTTGCTTTCTTT. As protein: CSVDEFGVAFF. V usage is TRBV29-1 and J usage is TRBJ1-1; D is unresolved. The CDR3 has 11 residues. V was pared by 3 bases and J by 11 bases, with 13 bases between. Germline-derived CDR1 and CDR2 are SQVTM and ANQGSEA.

V gene TRBV4-3 combines with J gene TRBJ2-7; 13 bases map to TRBD2. Trimming cost V 1 base and J 2 bases; bases outside gene matches: 2. The CDR3 contains 16 residues. The germline gives CDR1 LGHNA, CDR2 YSLEER. The chain's CDR3 is CASSQALAGGPYEQYF. CDR3 bases: TGCGCCAGCAGCCAAGCACTAGCGGGAGGGCCCTACGAGCAGTACTTC.